This entry describes one TCR beta chain. The data originate from a study of blood T cell repertoires in COVID-19. Sequencing used immunoSEQ multiplex PCR; TCRdb keeps in-frame clones, though not all of them. The sample lists about 250,000 clones; approximately 83% were seen once. CDR1 LGHNA and CDR2 YNFKEQ come from the germline V gene. J lost 2 bases, V lost 4 bases, and 19 bases had no gene match. This CDR3 is built from 20 residues. This chain links TRBV4-2 with TRBJ2-1; 8 bases match TRBD2. Sequencing was carried out using peripheral blood. The clonotype comes from a man aged 40-49 years with acute or convalescent COVID-19. CDR3 nucleotides: TGTGCCAGCAGCCTACAAGAGTCCAGCGGGAGAACGGGGGCCTACAATGAGCAGTTCTTC. This translates into CASSLQESSGRTGAYNEQFF.